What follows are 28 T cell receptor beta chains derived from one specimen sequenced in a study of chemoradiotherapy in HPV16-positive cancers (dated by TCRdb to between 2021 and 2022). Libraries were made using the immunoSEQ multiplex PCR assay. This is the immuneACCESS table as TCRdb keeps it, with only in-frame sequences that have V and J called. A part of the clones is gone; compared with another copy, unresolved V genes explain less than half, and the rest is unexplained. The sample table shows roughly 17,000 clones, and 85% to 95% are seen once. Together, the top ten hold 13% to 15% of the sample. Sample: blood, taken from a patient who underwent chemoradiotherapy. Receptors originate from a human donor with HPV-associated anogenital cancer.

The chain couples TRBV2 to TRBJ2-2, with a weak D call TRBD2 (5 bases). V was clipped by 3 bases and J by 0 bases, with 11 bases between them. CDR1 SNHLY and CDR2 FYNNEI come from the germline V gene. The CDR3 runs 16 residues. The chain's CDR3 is CASSEIGSANTGELFF. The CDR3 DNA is TGTGCCAGCAGTGAGATTGGTAGCGCGAACACCGGGGAGCTGTTTTTT.

Written as DNA, the CDR3 is TGTGCCATCAGTGAGGTTGGGACTGAAGCTTTCTTT. Residues: CAISEVGTEAFF. V is TRBV10-3 and J is TRBJ1-1; no clear D. From germline, CDR1 is ENHRY and CDR2 SYGVKD. This CDR3 has 12 residues. V dropped 2 bases and J dropped 5 bases, with 6 bases sitting between them.

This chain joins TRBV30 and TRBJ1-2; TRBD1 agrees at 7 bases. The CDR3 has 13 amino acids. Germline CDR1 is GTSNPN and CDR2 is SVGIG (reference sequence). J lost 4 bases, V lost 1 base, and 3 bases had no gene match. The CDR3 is CAWSGGTVYGYTF. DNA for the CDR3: TGTGCCTGGAGTGGGGGGACAGTCTATGGCTACACCTTC.

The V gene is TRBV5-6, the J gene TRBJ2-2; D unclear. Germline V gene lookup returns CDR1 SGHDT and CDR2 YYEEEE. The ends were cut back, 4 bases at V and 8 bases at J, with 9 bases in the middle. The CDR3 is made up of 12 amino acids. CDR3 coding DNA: TGTGCCAGCAGCCCCTTTATGGGGGAGCTGTTTTTT. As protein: CASSPFMGELFF.

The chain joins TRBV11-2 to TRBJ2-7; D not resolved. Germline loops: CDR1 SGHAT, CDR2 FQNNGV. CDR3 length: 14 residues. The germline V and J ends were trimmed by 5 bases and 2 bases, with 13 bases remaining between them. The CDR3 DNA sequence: TGTGCCAGCAGCACATTACCGGGCGCCTACGAGCAGTACGTC. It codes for CASSTLPGAYEQYV.

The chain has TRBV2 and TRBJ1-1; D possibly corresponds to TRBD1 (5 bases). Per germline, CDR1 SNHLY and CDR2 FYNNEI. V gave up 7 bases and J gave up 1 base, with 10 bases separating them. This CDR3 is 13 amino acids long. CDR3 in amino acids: CASTRASNTEAFF. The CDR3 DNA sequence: TGTGCCAGCACCAGGGCCTCGAACACTGAAGCTTTCTTT.

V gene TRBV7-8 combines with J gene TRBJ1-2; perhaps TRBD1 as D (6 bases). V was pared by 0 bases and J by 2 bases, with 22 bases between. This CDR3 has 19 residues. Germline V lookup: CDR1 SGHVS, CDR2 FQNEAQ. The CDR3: CASSLASTNRATRNYGYTF. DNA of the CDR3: TGTGCCAGCAGCTTAGCGAGTACGAACAGGGCGACCAGGAACTATGGCTACACCTTC.

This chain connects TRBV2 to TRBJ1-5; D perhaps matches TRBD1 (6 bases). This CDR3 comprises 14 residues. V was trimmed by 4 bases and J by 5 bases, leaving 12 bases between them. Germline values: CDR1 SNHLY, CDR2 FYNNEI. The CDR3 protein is CASSVQGGDQPQHF. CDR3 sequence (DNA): TGTGCCAGCAGTGTACAGGGAGGAGATCAGCCCCAGCATTTT.

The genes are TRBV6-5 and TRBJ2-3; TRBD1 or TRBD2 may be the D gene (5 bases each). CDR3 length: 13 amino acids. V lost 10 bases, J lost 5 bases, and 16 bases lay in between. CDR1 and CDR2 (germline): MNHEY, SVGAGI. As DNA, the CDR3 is TGTGCCACAGAGGGACGTAAAGAAGATACGCAGTATTTT. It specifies CATEGRKEDTQYF.

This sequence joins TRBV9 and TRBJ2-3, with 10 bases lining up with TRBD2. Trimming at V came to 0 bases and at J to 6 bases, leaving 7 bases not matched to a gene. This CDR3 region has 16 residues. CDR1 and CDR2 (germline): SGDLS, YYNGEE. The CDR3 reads CASSVDGLAGDDTQYF. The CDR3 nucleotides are TGTGCCAGCAGCGTAGATGGTCTAGCGGGGGACGATACGCAGTATTTT.

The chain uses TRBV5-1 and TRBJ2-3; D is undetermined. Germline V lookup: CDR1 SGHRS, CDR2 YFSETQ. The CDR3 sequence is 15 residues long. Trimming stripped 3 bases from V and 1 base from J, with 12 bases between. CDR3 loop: CASSSTRSGTDTQYF. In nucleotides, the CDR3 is TGCGCCAGCAGCTCTACCCGGTCGGGCACAGATACGCAGTATTTT.

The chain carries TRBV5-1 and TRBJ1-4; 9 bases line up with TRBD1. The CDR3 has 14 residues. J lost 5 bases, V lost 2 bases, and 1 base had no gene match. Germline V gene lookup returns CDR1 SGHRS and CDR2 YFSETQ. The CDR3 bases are TGCGCCAGCAGCTTCGGGACAGGGAATGAAAAACTGTTTTTT. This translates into CASSFGTGNEKLFF.

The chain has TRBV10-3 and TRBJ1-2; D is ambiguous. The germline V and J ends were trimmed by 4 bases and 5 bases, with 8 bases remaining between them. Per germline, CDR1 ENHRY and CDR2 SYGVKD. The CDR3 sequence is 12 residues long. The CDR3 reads CAISVEDYGYTF. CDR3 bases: TGTGCCATCAGTGTAGAGGATTATGGCTACACCTTC.

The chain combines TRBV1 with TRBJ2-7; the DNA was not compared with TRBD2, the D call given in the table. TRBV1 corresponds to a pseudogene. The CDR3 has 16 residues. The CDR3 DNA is TGCACCAGCAGCCATCCTAGACTAGCGGGGGGAGTCGAGCAGTACGTC. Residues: CTSSHPRLAGGVEQYV.

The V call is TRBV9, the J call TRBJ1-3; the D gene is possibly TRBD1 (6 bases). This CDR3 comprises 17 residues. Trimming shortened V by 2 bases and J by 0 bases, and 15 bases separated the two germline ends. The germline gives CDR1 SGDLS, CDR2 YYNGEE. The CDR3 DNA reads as TGTGCCAGCAGCGTGGACAGAACTCCTTCCTCTGGAAACACCATATATTTT. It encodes CASSVDRTPSSGNTIYF.

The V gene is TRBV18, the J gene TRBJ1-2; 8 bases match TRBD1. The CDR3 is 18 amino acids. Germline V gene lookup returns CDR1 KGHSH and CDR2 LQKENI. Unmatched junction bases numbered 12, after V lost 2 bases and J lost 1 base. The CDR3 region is CASSPDPRQGHYNYGYTF. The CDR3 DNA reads TGTGCCAGCTCACCAGATCCGAGACAGGGGCACTATAACTATGGCTACACCTTC.

This chain's CDR3 is CARSLEWPRQETQYF. CDR3 nucleotide sequence: TGTGCCAGAAGCTTAGAATGGCCGAGACAAGAGACCCAGTACTTC. This chain uses TRBV7-5 with TRBJ2-5. TRBV7-5 is an annotated pseudogene. The CDR3 totals 15 residues.

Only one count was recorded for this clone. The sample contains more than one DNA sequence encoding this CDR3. The CDR3 reads CASSLGWNEQFF. In DNA, the CDR3 is TGTGCCAGCAGTCTAGGGTGGAATGAGCAGTTCTTC. The rearrangement uses TRBV7-2 and TRBJ2-1, with D unclear. Germline-derived CDR1 and CDR2 are SGHTA and FQGNSA. V lost 6 bases, J lost 7 bases, and 10 bases lay in between. The CDR3 has 12 amino acids.

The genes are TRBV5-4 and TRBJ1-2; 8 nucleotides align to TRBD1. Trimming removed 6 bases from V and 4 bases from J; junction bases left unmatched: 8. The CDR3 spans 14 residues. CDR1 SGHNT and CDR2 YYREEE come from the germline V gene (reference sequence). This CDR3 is CASTPGQEPYGYTF. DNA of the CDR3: TGTGCCAGCACCCCGGGACAGGAACCCTATGGCTACACCTTC.

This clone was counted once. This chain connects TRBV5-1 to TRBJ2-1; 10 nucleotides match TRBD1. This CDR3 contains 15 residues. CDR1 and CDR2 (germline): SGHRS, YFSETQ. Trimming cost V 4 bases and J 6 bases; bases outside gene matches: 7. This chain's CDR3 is CASSRRTGGVNEQFF. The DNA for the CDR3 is TGCGCCAGCAGCCGGCGGACAGGGGGAGTCAATGAGCAGTTCTTC.

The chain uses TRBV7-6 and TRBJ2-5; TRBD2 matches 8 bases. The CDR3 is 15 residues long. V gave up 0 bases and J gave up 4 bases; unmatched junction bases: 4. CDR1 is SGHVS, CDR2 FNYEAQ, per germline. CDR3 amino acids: CASSLAFSGGETQYF. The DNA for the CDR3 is TGTGCCAGCAGCTTAGCGTTCAGCGGGGGAGAGACCCAGTACTTC.

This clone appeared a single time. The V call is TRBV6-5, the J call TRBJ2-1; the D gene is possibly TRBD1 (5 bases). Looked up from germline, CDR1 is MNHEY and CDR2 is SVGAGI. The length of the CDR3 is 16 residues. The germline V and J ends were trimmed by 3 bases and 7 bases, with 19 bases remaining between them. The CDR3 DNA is TGTGCCAGCAGTTATATGCCGGACACGCTAGGTAATGAGCAGTTCTTC. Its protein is CASSYMPDTLGNEQFF.

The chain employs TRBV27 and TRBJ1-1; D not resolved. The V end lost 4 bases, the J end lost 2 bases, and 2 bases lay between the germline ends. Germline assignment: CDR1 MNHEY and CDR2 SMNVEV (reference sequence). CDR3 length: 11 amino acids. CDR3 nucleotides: TGTGCCAGCAGTTCCAACACTGAAGCTTTCTTT. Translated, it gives CASSSNTEAFF.

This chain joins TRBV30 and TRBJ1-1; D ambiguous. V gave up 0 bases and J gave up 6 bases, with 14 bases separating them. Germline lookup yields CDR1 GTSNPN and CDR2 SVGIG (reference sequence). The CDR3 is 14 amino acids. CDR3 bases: TGTGCCTGGAGTGTATCCCCATACTCCTCTGAAGCTTTCTTT. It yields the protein CAWSVSPYSSEAFF.

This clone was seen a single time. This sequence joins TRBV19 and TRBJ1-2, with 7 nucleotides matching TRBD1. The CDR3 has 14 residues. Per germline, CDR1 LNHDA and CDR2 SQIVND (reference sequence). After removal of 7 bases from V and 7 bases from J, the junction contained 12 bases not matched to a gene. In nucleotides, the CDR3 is TGTGCCAGTACCGGTTCAGGGGGGTATTTTGGCTACACCTTC. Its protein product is CASTGSGGYFGYTF.

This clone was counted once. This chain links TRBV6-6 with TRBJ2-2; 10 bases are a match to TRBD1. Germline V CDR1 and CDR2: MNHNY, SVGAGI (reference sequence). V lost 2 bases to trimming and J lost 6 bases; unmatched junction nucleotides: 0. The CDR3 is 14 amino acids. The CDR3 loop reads CASSYGTGAGELFF. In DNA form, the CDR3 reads TGTGCCAGCAGTTACGGGACAGGGGCCGGGGAGCTGTTTTTT.

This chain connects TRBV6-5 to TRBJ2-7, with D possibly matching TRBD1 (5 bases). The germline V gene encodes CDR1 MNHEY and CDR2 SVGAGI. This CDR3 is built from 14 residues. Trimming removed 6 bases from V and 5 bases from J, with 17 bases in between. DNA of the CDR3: TGTGCCAGCAGGCTCACACAGGTTACCAACGAGCAGTACTTC. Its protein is CASRLTQVTNEQYF.

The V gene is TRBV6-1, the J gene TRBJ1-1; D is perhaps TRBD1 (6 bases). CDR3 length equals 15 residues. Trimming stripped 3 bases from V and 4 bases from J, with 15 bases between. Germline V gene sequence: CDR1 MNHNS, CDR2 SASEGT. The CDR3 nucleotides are TGTGCCAGCAGTGACCAACAGGGAATAAGCACTGAAGCTTTCTTT. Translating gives CASSDQQGISTEAFF.